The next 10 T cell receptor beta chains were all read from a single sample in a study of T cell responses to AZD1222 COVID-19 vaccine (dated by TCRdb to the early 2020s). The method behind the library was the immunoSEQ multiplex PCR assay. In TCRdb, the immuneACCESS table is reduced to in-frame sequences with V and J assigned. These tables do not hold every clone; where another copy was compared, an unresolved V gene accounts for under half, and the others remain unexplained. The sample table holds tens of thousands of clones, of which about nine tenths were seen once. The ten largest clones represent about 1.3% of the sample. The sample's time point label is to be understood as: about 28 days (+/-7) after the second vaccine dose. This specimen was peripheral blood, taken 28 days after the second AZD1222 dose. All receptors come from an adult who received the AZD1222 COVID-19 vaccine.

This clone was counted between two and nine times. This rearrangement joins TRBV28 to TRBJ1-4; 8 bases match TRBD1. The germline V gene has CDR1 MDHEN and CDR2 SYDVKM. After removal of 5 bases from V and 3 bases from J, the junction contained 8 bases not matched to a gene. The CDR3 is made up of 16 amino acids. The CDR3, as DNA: TGTGCCAGCAGTATCCCCAGGGGGCGGGCTAATGAAAAACTGTTTTTT. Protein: CASSIPRGRANEKLFF.

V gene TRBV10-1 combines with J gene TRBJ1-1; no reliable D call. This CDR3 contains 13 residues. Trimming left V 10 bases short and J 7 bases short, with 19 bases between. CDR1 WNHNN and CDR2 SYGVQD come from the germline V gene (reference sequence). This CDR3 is CATRSAVEVEAFF. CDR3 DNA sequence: TGCGCCACCCGTTCGGCAGTCGAAGTTGAAGCTTTCTTT.

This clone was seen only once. The CDR3 DNA sequence: TGTGCCAGCTCACCCCACAGGGGGAATCAGCCCCAGCATTTT. The encoded protein is CASSPHRGNQPQHF. This chain uses TRBV28 with TRBJ1-5, with TRBD1 matching over 8 bases. Germline loops: CDR1 MDHEN, CDR2 SYDVKM. V was pared by 8 bases and J by 4 bases, with 7 bases of the junction left unmatched. The CDR3 loop spans 14 amino acids. Using reference TRBV28 and TRBJ1-5 for the parts outside the CDR3, the full variable domain is DVKVTQSSRYLVKRTGEKVFLECVQDMDHENMFWYRQDPGLGLRLIYFSYDVKMKEKGDIPEGYSVSREKKERFSLILESASTNQTSMYLCASSPHRGNQPQHFGDGTRLSIL.

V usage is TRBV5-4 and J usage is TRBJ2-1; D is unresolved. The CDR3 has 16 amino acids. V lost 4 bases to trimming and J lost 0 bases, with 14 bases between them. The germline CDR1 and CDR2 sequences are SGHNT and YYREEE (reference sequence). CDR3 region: CASSVTRSSSYNEQFF. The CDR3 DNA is TGTGCCAGCAGCGTGACAAGATCTAGCTCCTACAATGAGCAGTTCTTC. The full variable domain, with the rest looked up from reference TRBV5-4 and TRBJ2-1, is ETGVTQSPTHLIKTRGQQVTLRCSSQSGHNTVSWYQQALGQGPQFIFQYYREEENGRGNFPPRFSGLQFPNYSSELNVNALELDDSALYLCASSVTRSSSYNEQFFGPGTRLTVL.

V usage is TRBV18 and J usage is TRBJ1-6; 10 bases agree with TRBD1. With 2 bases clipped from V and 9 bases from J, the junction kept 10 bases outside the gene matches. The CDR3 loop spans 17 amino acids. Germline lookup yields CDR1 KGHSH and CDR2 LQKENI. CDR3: CASSPADGTGDGSPLHF. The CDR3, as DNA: TGTGCCAGCTCACCAGCCGACGGGACAGGGGACGGTTCACCCCTCCACTTT.

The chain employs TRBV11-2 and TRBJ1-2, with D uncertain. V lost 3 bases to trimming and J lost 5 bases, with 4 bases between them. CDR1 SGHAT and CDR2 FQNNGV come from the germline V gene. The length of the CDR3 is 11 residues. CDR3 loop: CASSFSYGYTF. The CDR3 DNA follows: TGTGCCAGCAGCTTCAGTTATGGCTACACCTTC. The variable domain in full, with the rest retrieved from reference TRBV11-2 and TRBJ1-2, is EAGVAQSPRYKIIEKRQSVAFWCNPISGHATLYWYQQILGQGPKLLIQFQNNGVVDDSQLPKDRFSAERLKGVDSTLKIQPAKLEDSAVYLCASSFSYGYTFGSGTRLTVV.

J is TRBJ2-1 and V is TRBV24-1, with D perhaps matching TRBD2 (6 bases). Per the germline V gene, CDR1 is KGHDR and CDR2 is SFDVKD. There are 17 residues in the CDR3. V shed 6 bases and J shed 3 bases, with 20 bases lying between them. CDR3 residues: CATSSAGTQDLYNEQFF. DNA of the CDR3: TGTGCCACCAGTTCCGCGGGGACCCAGGACCTCTACAATGAGCAGTTCTTC.

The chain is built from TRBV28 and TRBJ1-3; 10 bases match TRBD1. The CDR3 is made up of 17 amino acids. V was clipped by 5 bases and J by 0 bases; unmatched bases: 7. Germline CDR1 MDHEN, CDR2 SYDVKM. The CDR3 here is CASSVHRDRGSGNTIYF. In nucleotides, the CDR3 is TGTGCCAGCAGTGTCCACCGGGACAGGGGCTCTGGAAACACCATATATTTT.

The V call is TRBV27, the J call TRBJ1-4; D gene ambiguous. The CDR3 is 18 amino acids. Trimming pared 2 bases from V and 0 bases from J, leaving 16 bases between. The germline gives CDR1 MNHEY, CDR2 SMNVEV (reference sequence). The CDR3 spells CASSLIPPADATNEKLFF. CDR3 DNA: TGTGCCAGCAGTTTAATCCCCCCGGCGGATGCAACTAATGAAAAACTGTTTTTT.

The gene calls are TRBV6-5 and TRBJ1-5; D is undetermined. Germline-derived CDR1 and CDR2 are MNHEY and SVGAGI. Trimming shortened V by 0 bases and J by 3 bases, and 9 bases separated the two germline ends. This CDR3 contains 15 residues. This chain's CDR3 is CASSYSQHTNQPQHF. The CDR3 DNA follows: TGTGCCAGCAGTTACTCGCAACACACCAATCAGCCCCAGCATTTT.